This T cell receptor beta chain was found in a study of T cell responses to AZD1222 COVID-19 vaccine. Study conclusions and caveats: The study reported that nearly half of spike-specific TCRs target unmutated variant regions. Most donors were white British and more were female, and clonal diversity was possibly underestimated.

V gave up 6 bases and J gave up 2 bases, with 5 bases separating them. This CDR3 has 12 amino acids. The data were produced by immunoSEQ multiplex PCR, yet TCRdb's version contains in-frame clones alone and is incomplete. The data contain 100,000 to 150,000 clones, around 90% of them singletons. A word on this clone: Its antigen is unknown.

This receptor was obtained from an adult in good health. The sample consisted of peripheral blood, taken on day 0 of AZD1222 vaccination. This chain joins TRBV12-3 or TRBV12-4 and TRBJ1-5; D is uncertain. The CDR3 DNA reads TGTGCCAGCAGGTTTGGCAATCAGCCCCAGCATTTT. Encoded protein: CASRFGNQPQHF.